Given below is one TCR beta chain in context. This entry comes from a study of blood T cell repertoires in COVID-19. Across the whole study: Acute and convalescent COVID-19 samples came from the United States, Italy and Spain. The analysed material was cDNA or gDNA that came from T cells, B-cell-depleted T cells, or PBMCs.

Unmatched junction bases numbered 10, after V lost 2 bases and J lost 0 bases. Germline V CDR1 and CDR2: SGHTA, FQGNSA. The CDR3 consists of 18 residues. Per the authors' pipeline: Estimation of nucleated cell counts relied on the amplification of reference gene primers. Some clones are missing from TCRdb's copy, which holds only in-frame ones; the method was immunoSEQ multiplex PCR. D and trimming were read from the DNA, whereas the V and J calls and clone size are those reported in that table. This table holds approximately 280,000 clones, 87% found once. Across fewer than 25 US areas, participants ranged in age from roughly 18 to 89 years.

The chain carries TRBV7-2 and TRBJ1-3; 7 bases fit TRBD1. The sample comprised PBMCs or T cells enriched from blood (not recorded which). This receptor was taken from a woman aged 40-49 years who had recovered from COVID-19. This CDR3 is CASSLRAGGAISGNTIYF. The CDR3 DNA is TGTGCCAGCAGCTTAAGGGCAGGGGGAGCAATCTCTGGAAACACCATATATTTT.